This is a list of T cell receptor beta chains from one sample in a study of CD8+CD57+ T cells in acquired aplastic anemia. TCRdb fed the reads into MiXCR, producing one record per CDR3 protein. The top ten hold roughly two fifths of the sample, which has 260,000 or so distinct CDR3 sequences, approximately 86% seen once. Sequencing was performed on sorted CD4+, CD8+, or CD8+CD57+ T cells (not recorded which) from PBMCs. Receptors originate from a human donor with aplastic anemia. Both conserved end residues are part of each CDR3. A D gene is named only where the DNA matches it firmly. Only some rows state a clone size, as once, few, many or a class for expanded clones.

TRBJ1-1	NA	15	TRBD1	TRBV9	TGTGCCAGCGGCGTAGCTGGGACAGGGAACACTGAAGCTTTCTTT	CASGVAGTGNTEAFF
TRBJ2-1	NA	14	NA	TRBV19	TGTGCCAGTAGTACGGGGGTGAACACCGGGGAGCAGTTCTTC	CASSTGVNTGEQFF
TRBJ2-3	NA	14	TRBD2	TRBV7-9	TGTGCCAGCAGTGATCGCGGGAGGACAGATACGCAGTATTTT	CASSDRGRTDTQYF
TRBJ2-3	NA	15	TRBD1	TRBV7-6	TGTGCCAGCAGCGCCGCGACAGGGAGAATAGCTACCTTTTATTTT	CASSAATGRIATFYF
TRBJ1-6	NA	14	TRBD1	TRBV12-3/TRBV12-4	TGTGCCAGCAGTCAGGGACAGGGGCATTCACCCCTCCACTTT	CASSQGQGHSPLHF
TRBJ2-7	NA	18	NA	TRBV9	TGTGCCAGCAGCTTACGGCCAGATAGGACAGCCCTTTCCTACGAGCAGTACTTC	CASSLRPDRTALSYEQYF
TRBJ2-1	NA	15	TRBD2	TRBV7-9	TGTGCCAGCAGCTTTCAAAAAAGCGGGGGGAACGATGAGTTCTTC	CASSFQKSGGNDEFF
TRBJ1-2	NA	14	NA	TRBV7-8	TGTGCCAGCAGCTTTCATCCAGACGCCGCAGCCCTTACCTTC	CASSFHPDAAALTF
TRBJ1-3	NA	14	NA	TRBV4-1	TGCGCCAGCAGCTACGGGGGCTCTGGAAACACCATATATTTT	CASSYGGSGNTIYF
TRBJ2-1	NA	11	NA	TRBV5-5	TGTGCCACCAGCCCCGGGGAAGACCAGTTCTTC	CATSPGEDQFF
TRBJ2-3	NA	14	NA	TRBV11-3	TGTGCCAGCAGCTTAGGCCTCTCCTCCGATACGCAGTATTTT	CASSLGLSSDTQYF
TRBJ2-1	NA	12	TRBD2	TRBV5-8	TGCGCCAGCAAATCGACTAGCGATGAGCAGTTCTTC	CASKSTSDEQFF
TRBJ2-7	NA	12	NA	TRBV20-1	TGCAGTGTCGATAAAGGTGGGGGGGAGCAGTACTTC	CSVDKGGGEQYF
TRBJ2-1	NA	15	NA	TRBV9	NA	CASSVGAGSYYDEFF
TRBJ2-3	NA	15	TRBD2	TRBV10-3	TGTGCCAGCAGTGAGCTAGCGGGGGGTTCGGGGGAGCTGTATTTT	CASSELAGGSGELYF
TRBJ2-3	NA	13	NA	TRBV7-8	TGTGCCAGCGGGGAAGCGGGCAGAGCTACTACGCATTTT	CASGEAGRATTHF
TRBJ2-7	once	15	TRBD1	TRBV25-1	TGTGCCAGCACCGGGGATGGGGACAGTGGGTACGAGCAGTACTTC	CASTGDGDSGYEQYF
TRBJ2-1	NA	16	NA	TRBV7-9	TGTGCCAGCAGCTCTCAAGGGACGGTCGAGTGCGTCGGGCAGTTCTTC	CASSSQGTVECVGQFF
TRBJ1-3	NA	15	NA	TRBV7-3	TGTGCCAGCAGCGGACCCCATGTGACAGGAAAGAGATCATATTTT	CASSGPHVTGKRSYF
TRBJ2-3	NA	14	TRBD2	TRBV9	TGTGCCAGCAGCGTGGCGGGGGGTCCCGGCTACACCTATTTT	CASSVAGGPGYTYF
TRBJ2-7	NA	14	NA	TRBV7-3	TGTGCCAGCAGCAACCGGCTGGGGGGCGACGAGCAGTACTTC	CASSNRLGGDEQYF
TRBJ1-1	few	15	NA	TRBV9	TGTGCCAGCAGCGCCGACAGCGCCTCCTATAATTCAGCTTTCTTT	CASSADSASYNSAFF
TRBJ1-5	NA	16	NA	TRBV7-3	TGCGCCAGCACACAACAGGCCCGCGCCGGCGAACAGCCCCAGCATTTT	CASTQQARAGEQPQHF
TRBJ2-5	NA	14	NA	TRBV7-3	TGTGCCACCAGCAGACACACCAACCCCGTGAAACACTACTTC	CATSRHTNPVKHYF
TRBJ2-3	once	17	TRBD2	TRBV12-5	TGTGCTAGTGGTTTCCCTACTCTAGCGGGAGAGACAGATACGCAGTATTTT	CASGFPTLAGETDTQYF
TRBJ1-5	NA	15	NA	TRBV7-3	TGTGCCAGCAGCTTCTCTAAGGGGTATAAACAGACCCAGCATTTT	CASSFSKGYKQTQHF
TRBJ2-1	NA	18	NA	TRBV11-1	TGTGCCAGCAGCGATCCGGGGCCGGGGACCTTTTCTTACAATGAGCAGTTCTTC	CASSDPGPGTFSYNEQFF
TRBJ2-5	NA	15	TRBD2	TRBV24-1	TGTGCCACCAGTGATGCCGGGACTAGCCCCGAGACCCAGTACTTC	CATSDAGTSPETQYF
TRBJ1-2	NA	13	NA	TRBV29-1	TGCAGCGTACTCGAGGGGCTGGAGAACGGCTACACCTTC	CSVLEGLENGYTF
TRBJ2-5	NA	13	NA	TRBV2	TGTGCCAGCGGGGGCTGCGGCACAGAGACCCAGTACTTC	CASGGCGTETQYF
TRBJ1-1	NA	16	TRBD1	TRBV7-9	TGTGCCAGCAGCGCAGGTCCAGGGGGGCGCTTGGATCAGGCTTTCTTT	CASSAGPGGRLDQAFF
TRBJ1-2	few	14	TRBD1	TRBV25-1	TGTGCCAGCAGTGGACAGGGGGTTCCCTATGGCTACACCTTC	CASSGQGVPYGYTF
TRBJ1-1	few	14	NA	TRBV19	TGTGCCAGTAGCCCTTGGGGGGTCGGGACTGAAGCTTTCTTT	CASSPWGVGTEAFF
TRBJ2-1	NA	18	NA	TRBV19	TGTGCCAGTAGTATGGGGTTGGCGGCGAGATGGTCCTACCATTTTGAGTTCTTC	CASSMGLAARWSYHFEFF
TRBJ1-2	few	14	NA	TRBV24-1	TGTGCCACCAGTGGGGGAGCAGAGGCCGTTGGCTACACCTTC	CATSGGAEAVGYTF